Sequencing of this TCR beta chain was carried out in a study of OX40 agonist ivuxolimab in advanced cancers. Study details: Head and neck, renal cell, melanoma or hepatocellular carcinoma were the cancers that dose-escalation patients had. Three patients responded partially, comprising one with hepatocellular carcinoma and two with cutaneous melanoma. Study findings and constraints: The work left the antigen specificity of expanded peripheral T cells undetermined.

As to this clone: Its cognate antigen is unknown.

The V gene lost 5 bases and the J gene lost 1 base, with 12 bases spanning the gap. The CDR3 has 15 amino acids. Germline V gives CDR1 SGHTA, CDR2 FQGNSA. Sequencing was performed with immunoSEQ multiplex PCR; in TCRdb, only in-frame clones are kept and a portion is missing. In the table there are some 74,000 clones, about 84% of which are singletons. The clonotype comes from an adult with an advanced solid tumor such as melanoma, head and neck, liver or kidney cancer. The rearrangement links TRBV7-2 to TRBJ1-5; D gene uncertain. The sequencing here drew on CD4+ or CD8+ T cells sorted from blood, taken in a trial of the OX40 agonist ivuxolimab. The CDR3 loop reads CASSLGQSSNQPQHF. Here the CDR3 DNA reads TGTGCCAGCAGCCTAGGGCAGTCGAGCAATCAGCCCCAGCATTTT.